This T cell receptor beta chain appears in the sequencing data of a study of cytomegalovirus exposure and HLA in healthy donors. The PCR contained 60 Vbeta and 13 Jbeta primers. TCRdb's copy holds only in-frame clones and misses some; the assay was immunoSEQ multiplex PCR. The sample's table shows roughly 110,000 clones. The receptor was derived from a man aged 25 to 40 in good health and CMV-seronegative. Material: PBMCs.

DNA of the CDR3: TGTGCCAGCAGCCAATCGGCCAGCTATGGCTACACCTTC. Translating it yields CASSQSASYGYTF. The chain has TRBV16 and TRBJ1-2; D is undetermined. The CDR3 contains 13 residues. The germline CDR1 and CDR2 sequences are KGHSY and FQNENV. Between the trimmed V and J ends, which lost 0 bases and 4 bases, there was a span of 6 bases.